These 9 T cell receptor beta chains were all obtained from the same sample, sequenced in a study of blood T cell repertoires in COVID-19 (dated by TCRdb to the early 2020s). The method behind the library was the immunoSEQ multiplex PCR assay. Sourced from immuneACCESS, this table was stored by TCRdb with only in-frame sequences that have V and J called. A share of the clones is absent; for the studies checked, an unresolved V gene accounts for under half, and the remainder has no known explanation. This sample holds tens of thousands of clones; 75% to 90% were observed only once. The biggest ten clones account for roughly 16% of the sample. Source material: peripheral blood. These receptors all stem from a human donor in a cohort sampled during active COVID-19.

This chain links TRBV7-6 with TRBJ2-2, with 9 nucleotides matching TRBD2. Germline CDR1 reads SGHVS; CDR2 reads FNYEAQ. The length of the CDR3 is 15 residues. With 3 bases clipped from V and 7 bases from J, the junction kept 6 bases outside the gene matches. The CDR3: CASSLVAGELGELFF. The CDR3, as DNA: TGTGCCAGCAGCTTGGTAGCGGGAGAGCTCGGGGAGCTGTTTTTT.

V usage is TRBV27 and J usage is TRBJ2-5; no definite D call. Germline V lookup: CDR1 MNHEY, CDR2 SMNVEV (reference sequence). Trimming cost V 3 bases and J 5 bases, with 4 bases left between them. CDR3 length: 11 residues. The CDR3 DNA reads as TGTGCCAGCAGTTTTCGGGAGACCCAGTACTTC. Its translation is CASSFRETQYF.

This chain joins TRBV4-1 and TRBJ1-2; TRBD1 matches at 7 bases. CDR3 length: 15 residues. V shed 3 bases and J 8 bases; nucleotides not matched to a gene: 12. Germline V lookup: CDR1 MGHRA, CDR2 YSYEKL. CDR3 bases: TGCGCCAGCAGCCAGGCCCGAGGACAGGCTGTCGGCTACACCTTC. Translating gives CASSQARGQAVGYTF.

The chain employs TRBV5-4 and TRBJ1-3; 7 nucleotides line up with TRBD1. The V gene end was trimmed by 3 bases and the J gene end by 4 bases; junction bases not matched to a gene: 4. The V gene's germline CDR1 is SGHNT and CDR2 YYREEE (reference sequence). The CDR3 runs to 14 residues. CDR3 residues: CASSYGTEGNTIYF. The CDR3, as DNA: TGTGCCAGCAGCTACGGGACAGAGGGAAACACCATATATTTT.

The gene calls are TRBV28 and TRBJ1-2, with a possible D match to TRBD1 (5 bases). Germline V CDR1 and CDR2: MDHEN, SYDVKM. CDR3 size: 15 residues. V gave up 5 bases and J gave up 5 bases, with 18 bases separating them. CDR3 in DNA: TGTGCCAGCAGTCCCAGCGGGGGTTTGAGGTATGGCTACACCTTC. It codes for CASSPSGGLRYGYTF.

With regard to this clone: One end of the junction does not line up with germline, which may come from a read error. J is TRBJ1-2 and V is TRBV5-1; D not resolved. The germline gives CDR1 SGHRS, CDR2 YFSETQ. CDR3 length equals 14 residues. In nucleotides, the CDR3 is TGCGCCAGCAGTTTGGGCTATCAACCTCCTGGCTACACCTTC. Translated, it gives CASSLGYQPPGYTF.

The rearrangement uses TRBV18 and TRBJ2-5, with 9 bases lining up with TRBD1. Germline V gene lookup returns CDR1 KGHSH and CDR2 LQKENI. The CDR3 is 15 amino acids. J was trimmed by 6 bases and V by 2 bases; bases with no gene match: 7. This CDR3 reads CASSPSAGQGKTQYF. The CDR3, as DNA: TGTGCCAGCTCACCATCTGCAGGACAGGGGAAGACCCAGTACTTC.

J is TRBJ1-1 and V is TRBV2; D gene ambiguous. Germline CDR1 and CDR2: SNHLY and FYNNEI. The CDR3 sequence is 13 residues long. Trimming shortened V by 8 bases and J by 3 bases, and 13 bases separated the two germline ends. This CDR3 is CASLFAVHTEAFF. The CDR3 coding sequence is TGTGCCAGCCTTTTCGCGGTTCACACTGAAGCTTTCTTT.

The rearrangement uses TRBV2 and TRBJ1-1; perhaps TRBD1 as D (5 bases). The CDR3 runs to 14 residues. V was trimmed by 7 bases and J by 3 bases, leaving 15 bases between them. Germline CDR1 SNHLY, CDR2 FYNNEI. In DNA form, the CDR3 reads TGTGCCAGCACTGGGGCAGGTCGGTACACTGAAGCTTTCTTT. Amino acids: CASTGAGRYTEAFF.